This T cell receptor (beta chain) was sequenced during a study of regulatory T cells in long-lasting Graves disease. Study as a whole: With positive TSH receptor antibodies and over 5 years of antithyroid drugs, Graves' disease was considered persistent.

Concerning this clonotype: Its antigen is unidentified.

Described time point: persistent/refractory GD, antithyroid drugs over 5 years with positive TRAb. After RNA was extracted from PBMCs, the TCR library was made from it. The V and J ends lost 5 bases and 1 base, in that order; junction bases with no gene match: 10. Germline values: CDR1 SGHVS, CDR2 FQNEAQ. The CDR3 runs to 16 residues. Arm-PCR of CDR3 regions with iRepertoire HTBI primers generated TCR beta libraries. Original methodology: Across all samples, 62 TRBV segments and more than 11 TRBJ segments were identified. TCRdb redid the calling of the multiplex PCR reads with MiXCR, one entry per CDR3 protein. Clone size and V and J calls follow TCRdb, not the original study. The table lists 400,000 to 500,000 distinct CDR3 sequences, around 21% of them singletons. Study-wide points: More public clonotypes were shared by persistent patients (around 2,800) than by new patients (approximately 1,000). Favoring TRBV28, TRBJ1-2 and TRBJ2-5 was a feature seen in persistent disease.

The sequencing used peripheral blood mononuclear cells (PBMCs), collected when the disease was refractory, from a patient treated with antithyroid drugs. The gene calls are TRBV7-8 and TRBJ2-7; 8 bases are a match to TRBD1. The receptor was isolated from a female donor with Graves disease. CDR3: CASSTPPRTGSYEQYF. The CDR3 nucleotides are TGTGCCAGCAGCACACCGCCTCGGACAGGGTCCTACGAGCAGTACTTC.